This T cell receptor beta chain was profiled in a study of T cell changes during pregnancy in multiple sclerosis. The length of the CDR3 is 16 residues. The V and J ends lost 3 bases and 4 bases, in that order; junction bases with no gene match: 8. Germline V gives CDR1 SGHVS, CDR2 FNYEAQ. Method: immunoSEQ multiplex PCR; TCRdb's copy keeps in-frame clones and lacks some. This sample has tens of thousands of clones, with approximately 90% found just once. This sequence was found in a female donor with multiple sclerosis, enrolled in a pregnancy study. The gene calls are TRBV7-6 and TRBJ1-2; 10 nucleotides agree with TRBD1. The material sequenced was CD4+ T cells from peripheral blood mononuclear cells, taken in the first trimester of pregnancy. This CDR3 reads CASSLGQGIEGYGYTF. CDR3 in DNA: TGTGCCAGCAGCTTGGGACAGGGGATAGAAGGCTATGGCTACACCTTC. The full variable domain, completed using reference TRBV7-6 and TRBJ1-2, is GAGVSQSPRYKVTKRGQDVALRCDPISGHVSLYWYRQALGQGPEFLTYFNYEAQQDKSGLPNDRFSAERPEGSISTLTIQRTEQRDSAMYRCASSLGQGIEGYGYTFGSGTRLTVV.